Here is one TCR beta chain with its context. V dropped 4 bases and J dropped 2; count of bases not matched to a gene: 5. CDR3 length equals 16 residues. Germline CDR1 is SGHRS and CDR2 is YFSETQ. This entry comes from a study of T cell changes during pregnancy in multiple sclerosis. Assay: immunoSEQ multiplex PCR; the TCRdb copy retains only in-frame clones and omits some. Among more than 55,000 clones listed, 91% were seen once. The rearrangement links TRBV5-1 to TRBJ2-5; 13 bases map to TRBD2. This receptor was obtained from a female donor in good health, enrolled as a control in a pregnancy study. The material was peripheral blood, obtained after pregnancy. CDR3 DNA: TGCGCCAGCAGCCCATTGACTAGCGGGGGGCAAGAGACCCAGTACTTC. Translating gives CASSPLTSGGQETQYF.